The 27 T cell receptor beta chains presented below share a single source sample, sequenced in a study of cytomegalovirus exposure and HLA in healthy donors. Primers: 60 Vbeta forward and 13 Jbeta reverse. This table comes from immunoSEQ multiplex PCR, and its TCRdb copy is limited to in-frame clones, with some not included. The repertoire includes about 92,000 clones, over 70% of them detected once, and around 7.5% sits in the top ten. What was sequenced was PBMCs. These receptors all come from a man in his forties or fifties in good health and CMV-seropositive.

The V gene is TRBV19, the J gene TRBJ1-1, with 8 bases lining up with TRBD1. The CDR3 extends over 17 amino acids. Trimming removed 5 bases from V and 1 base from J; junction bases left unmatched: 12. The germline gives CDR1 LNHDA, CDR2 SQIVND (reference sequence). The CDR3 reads CASSPRQGAVPNTEAFF. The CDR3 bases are TGTGCCAGTAGTCCTCGTCAGGGGGCAGTGCCGAACACTGAAGCTTTCTTT.

The CDR3 coding sequence is TGTGCCAGCAGCTTAGATGGGAGAGACTACGAGCAGTACTTC. Its translation: CASSLDGRDYEQYF. The chain couples TRBV7-2 to TRBJ2-7; maybe TRBD2 (5 bases). This CDR3 contains 14 residues. The V gene's germline CDR1 is SGHTA and CDR2 FQGNSA. Trimming pared 1 base from V and 3 bases from J, leaving 10 bases between.

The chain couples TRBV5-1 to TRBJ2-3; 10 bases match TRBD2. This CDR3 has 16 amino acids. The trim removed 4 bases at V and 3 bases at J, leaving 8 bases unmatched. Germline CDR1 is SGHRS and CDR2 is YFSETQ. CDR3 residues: CASSPLPGLATDTQYF. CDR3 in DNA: TGCGCCAGCAGCCCTCTACCGGGACTAGCGACAGATACGCAGTATTTT.

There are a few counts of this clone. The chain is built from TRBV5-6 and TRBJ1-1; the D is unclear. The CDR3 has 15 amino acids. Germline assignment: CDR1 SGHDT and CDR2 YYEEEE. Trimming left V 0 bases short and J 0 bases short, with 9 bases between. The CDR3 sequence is CASSLASVLNTEAFF. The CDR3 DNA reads TGTGCCAGCAGCTTGGCCTCAGTATTGAACACTGAAGCTTTCTTT.

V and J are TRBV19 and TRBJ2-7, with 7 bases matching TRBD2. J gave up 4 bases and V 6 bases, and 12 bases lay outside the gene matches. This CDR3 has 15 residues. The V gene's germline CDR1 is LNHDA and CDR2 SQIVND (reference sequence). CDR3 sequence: CASSELRGGRYEQYF. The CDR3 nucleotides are TGTGCCAGTAGCGAGCTACGCGGGGGTCGATACGAGCAGTACTTC.

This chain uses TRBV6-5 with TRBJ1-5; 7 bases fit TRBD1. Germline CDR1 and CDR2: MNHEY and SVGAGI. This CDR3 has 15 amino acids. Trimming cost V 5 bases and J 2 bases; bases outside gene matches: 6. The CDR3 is CASSIDRAGNQPQHF. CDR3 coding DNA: TGTGCCAGCAGTATAGACAGGGCGGGCAATCAGCCCCAGCATTTT.

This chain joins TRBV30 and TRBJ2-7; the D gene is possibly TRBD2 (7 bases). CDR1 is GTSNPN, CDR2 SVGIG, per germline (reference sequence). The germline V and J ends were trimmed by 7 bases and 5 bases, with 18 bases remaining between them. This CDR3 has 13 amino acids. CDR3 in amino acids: CASNKAGAHEQYF. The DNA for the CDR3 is TGTGCCTCAAATAAGGCGGGGGCGCACGAGCAGTACTTC.

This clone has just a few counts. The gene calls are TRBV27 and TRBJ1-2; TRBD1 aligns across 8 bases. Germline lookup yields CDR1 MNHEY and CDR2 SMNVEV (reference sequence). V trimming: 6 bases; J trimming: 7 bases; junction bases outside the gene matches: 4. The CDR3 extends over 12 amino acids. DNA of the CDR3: TGTGCCAGCAGGACAGGGGAGGGTGGCTACACCTTC. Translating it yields CASRTGEGGYTF.

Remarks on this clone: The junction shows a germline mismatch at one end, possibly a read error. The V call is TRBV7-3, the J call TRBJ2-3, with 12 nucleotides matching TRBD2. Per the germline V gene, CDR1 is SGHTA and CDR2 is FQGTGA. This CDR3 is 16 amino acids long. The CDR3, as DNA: TGTGCCAGCGGCTTGACTAGCGGGGGCAGCACAGATACGCAGTATTTT. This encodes CASGLTSGGSTDTQYF.

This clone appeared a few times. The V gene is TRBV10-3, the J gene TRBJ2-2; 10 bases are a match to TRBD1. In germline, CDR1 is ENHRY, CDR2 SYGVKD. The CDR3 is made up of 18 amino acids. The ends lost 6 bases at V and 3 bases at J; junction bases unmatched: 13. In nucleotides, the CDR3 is TGTGCCATCAGGATGGGAGACAGGGGGCGCGGGGACACCGGGGAGCTGTTTTTT. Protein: CAIRMGDRGRGDTGELFF.

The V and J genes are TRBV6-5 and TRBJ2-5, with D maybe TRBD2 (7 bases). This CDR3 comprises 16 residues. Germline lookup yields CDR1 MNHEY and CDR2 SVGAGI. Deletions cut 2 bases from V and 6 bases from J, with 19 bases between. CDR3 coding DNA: TGTGCCAGCAGTTACCTCGGTTTGGCGGGGGCGAAGACCCAGTACTTC. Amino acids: CASSYLGLAGAKTQYF.

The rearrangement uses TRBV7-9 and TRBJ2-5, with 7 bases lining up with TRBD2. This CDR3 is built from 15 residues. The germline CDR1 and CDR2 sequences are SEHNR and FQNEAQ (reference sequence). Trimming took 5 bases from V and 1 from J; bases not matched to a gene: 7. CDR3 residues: CASSATTSRQETQYF. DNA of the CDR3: TGTGCCAGCAGCGCGACGACTAGCCGCCAAGAGACCCAGTACTTC.

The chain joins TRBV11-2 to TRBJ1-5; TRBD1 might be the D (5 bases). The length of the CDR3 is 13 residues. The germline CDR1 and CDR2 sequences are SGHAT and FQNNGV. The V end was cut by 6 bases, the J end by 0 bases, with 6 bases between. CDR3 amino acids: CASRQDSNQPQHF. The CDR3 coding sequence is TGTGCCAGCAGACAGGATAGCAATCAGCCCCAGCATTTT.

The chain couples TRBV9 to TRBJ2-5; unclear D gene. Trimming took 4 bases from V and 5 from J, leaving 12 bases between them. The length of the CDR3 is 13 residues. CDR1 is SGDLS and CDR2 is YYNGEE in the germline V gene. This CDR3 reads CASSRGGAETQYF. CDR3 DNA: TGTGCCAGCAGCAGAGGTGGCGCGGAGACCCAGTACTTC.

Here the CDR3 reads CASTRPSGGHKNIQYF. CDR3 DNA sequence: TGTGCCAGCACCCGTCCTAGCGGGGGGCACAAAAACATTCAGTACTTC. The genes are TRBV2 and TRBJ2-4; the match to TRBD2 covers 11 bases. The V gene's germline CDR1 is SNHLY and CDR2 FYNNEI. The CDR3 is 16 amino acids. With V trimmed by 7 bases and J by 3 bases, 8 bases remained unmatched.

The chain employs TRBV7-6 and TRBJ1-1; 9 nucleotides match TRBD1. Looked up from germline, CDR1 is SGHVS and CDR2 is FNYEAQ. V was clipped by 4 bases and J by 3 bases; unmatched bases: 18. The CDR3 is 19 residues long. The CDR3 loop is CASSSGTGSLRGLYTEAFF. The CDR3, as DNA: TGTGCCAGCAGCTCCGGGACAGGGTCTTTACGAGGTCTGTACACTGAAGCTTTCTTT. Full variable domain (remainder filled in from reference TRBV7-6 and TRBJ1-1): GAGVSQSPRYKVTKRGQDVALRCDPISGHVSLYWYRQALGQGPEFLTYFNYEAQQDKSGLPNDRFSAERPEGSISTLTIQRTEQRDSAMYRCASSSGTGSLRGLYTEAFFGQGTRLTVV.

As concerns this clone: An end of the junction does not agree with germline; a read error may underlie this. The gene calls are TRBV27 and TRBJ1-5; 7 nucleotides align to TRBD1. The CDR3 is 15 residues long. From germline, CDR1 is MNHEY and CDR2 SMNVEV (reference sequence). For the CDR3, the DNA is TGTGCCAGCAGTAGATCGACAGGGAGCAATCAGCCCCAGAATTTT. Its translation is CASSRSTGSNQPQNF.

The CDR3 sequence: CASSLYEYANVLTF. The CDR3 coding sequence is TGTGCCAGCAGCTTATATGAGTACGCCAACGTCCTGACTTTC. This chain uses TRBV7-3 with TRBJ2-6; D uncertain. Trimming left V 2 bases short and J 7 bases short, with 9 bases between. Germline-derived CDR1 and CDR2 are SGHTA and FQGTGA. The CDR3 is 14 amino acids. Full variable domain (rest looked up from reference TRBV7-3 and TRBJ2-6): GAGVSQTPSNKVTEKGKYVELRCDPISGHTALYWYRQSLGQGPEFLIYFQGTGAADDSGLPNDRFFAVRPEGSVSTLKIQRTERGDSAVYLCASSLYEYANVLTFGAGSRLTVL.

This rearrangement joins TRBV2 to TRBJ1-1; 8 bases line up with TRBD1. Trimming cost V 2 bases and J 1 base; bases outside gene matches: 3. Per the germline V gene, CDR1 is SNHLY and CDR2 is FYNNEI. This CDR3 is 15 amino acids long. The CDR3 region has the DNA TGTGCCAGCAGTGAATCGACAGGGGCGAACACTGAAGCTTTCTTT. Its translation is CASSESTGANTEAFF.

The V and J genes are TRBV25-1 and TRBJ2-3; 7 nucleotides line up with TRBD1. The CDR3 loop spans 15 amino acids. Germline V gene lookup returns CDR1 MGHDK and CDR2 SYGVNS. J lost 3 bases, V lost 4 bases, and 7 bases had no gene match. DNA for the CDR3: TGTGCCAGCAGTGGCGGACAGGTTTTGACAGATACGCAGTATTTT. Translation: CASSGGQVLTDTQYF.

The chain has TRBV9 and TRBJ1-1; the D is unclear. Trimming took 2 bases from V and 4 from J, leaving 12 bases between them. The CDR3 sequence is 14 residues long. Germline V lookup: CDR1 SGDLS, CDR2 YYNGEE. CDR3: CASSVAERLTEAFF. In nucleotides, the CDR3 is TGTGCCAGCAGCGTCGCTGAGCGGCTCACTGAAGCTTTCTTT.

The CDR3 DNA sequence: TGCGCCAGCAGCTTTCAGGGGGCGGATACGCAGTATTTT. Amino acids: CASSFQGADTQYF. This chain connects TRBV5-1 to TRBJ2-3, with 8 positions matching TRBD1. CDR3 length: 13 amino acids. V lost 2 bases and J lost 6; bases outside the gene matches: 2. Looked up from germline, CDR1 is SGHRS and CDR2 is YFSETQ.

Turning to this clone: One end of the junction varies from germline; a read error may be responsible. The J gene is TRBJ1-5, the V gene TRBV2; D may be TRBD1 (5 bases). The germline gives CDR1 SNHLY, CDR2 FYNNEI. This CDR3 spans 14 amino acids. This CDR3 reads CASSNPGGKVPQNF. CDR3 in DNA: TGTGCCAGCAGCAACCCCGGGGGGAAGGTGCCCCAGAATTTT.

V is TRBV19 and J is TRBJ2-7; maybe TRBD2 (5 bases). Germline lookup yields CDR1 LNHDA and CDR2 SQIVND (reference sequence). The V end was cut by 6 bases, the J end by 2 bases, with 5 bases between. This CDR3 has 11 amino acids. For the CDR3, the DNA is TGTGCCAGTAGGGGAGCCTACGAGCAGTACTTC. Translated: CASRGAYEQYF.

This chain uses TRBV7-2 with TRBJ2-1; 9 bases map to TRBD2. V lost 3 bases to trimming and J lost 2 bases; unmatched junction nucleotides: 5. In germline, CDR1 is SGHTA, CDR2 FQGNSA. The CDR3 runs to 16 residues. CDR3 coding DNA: TGTGCCAGCAGCTTGTCTAGCGGGGAACCCTACAATGAGCAGTTCTTC. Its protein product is CASSLSSGEPYNEQFF.

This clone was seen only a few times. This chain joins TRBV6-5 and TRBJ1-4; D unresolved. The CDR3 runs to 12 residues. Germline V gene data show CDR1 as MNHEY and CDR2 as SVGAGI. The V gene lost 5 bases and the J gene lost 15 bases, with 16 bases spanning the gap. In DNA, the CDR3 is TGTGCCAGCAGTCCTGGTGGGAGCCTGGTGTTTTTT. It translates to CASSPGGSLVFF.

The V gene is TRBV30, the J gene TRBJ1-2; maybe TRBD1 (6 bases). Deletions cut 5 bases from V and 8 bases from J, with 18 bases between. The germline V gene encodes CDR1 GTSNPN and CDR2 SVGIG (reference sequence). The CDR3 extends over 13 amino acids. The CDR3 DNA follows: TGTGCCTGGGATTTAGGACAGTCGTGGGGCTACACCTTC. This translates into CAWDLGQSWGYTF.